This entry describes one T cell receptor beta chain. The data were taken from a study of OX40 agonist ivuxolimab in advanced cancers. Study details: Those treated in dose escalation had hepatocellular carcinoma, melanoma, renal cell cancer or head and neck cancer. Of the participants, under 50% had some prior anti-PD-1, anti-PD-L1 or anti-CTLA-4 therapy, which was allowed.

Generated by immunoSEQ multiplex PCR, the TCRdb table keeps only in-frame clones and is missing some. The repertoire holds around 78,000 clones, with around 86% as singletons. CDR3 size: 17 residues. CDR1 and CDR2 from the germline V gene are SGHTA and FQGNSA. With 5 bases clipped from V and 0 bases from J, the junction kept 7 bases outside the gene matches. This sequence originates from an adult with an advanced solid tumor such as melanoma, head and neck, liver or kidney cancer. The chain links TRBV7-2 to TRBJ2-1; TRBD2 aligns across 10 bases. The specimen comprised CD4+ or CD8+ T cells sorted from blood, sampled in a trial of the OX40 agonist ivuxolimab. In nucleotides, the CDR3 is TGTGCCAGCAGCCTTATAGCGGGAGGCGGCTCCTACAATGAGCAGTTCTTC. Translated: CASSLIAGGGSYNEQFF.